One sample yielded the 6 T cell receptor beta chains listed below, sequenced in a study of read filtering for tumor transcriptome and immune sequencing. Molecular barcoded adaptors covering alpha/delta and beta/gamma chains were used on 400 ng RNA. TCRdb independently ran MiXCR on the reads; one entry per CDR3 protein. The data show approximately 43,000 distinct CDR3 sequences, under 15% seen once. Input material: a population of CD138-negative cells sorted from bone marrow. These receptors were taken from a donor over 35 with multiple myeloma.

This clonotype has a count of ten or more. CDR3 in amino acids: CASSPRELRELFF. As DNA, the CDR3 is TGTGCCAGCTCACCCCGCGAGTTAAGGGAGCTGTTTTTT. The chain uses TRBV18 and TRBJ2-2; D is ambiguous. The germline V gene has CDR1 KGHSH and CDR2 LQKENI. The length of the CDR3 is 13 residues. V was pared by 3 bases and J by 9 bases, with 11 bases between.

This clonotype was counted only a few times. Here the CDR3 DNA reads TGCAGTGCTAGAGTGCGGGACCTCTCTCAGCCCCAGCATTTT. Translated: CSARVRDLSQPQHF. The chain couples TRBV20-1 to TRBJ1-5; TRBD1 might be the D (5 bases). V lost 1 base and J 6 bases, leaving 13 bases between the germline ends. Germline V gene sequence: CDR1 DFQATT, CDR2 SNEGSKA (reference sequence). The CDR3 length is 14 residues.

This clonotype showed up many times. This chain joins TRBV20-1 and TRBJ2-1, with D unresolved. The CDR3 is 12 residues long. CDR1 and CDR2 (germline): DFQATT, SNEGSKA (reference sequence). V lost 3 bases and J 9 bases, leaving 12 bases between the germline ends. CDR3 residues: CSASLFDGEQFF. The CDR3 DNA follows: TGCAGTGCTAGCCTCTTTGACGGTGAGCAGTTCTTC.

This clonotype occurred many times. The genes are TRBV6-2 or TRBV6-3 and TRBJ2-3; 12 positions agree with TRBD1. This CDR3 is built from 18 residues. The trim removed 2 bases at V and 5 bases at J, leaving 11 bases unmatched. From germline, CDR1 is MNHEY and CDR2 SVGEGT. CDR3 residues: CASSYIRDRGHSGDTQYF. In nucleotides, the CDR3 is TGTGCCAGCAGTTACATCCGGGACAGGGGGCACTCGGGAGATACGCAGTATTTT.

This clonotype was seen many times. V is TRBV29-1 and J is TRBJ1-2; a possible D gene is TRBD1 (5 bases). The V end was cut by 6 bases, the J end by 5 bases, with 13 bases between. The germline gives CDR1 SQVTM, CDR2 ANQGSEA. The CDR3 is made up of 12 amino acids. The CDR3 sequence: CSVGQEEYGYTF. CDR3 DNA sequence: TGCAGCGTGGGGCAAGAGGAGTATGGCTACACCTTC.

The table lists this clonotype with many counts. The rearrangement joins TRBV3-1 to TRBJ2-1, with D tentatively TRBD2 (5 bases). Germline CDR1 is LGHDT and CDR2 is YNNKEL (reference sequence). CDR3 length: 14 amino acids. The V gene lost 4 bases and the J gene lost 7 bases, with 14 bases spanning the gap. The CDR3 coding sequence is TGTGCCAGCAGCCCATCTGGACTGTTGAATGAGCAGTTCTTC. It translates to CASSPSGLLNEQFF.